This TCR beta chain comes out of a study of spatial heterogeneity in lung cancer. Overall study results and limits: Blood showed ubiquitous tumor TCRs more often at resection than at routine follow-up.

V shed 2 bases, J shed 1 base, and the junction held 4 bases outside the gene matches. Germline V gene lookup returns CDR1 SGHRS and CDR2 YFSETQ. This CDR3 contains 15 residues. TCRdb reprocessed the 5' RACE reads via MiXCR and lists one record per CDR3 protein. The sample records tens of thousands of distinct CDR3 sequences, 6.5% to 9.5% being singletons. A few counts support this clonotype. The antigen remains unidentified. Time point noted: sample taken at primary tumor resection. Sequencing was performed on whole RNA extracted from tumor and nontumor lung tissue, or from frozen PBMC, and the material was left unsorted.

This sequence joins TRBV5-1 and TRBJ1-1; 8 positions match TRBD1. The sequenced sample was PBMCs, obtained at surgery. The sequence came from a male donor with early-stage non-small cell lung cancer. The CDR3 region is CASSLRTGRNTEAFF. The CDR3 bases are TGCGCCAGCAGCTTAAGGACAGGGAGGAACACTGAAGCTTTCTTT.